Listed here are 18 T cell receptor beta chains from one sample, sequenced in a study of CD8+ T cells in alopecia areata. This sample's treatment: oral pan-JAK inhibitor, 5-10 mg twice daily. It was cDNA, reverse transcribed from extracted RNA, that served as the sequencing template. Sequencing used immunoSEQ multiplex PCR; TCRdb keeps in-frame clones, though not all of them. The sample has fewer than 150,000 clones, roughly 63% seen once. The sample was CD8+ T cells sorted from blood, taken at week 4, from a patient treated with tofacitinib. Receptor source: a human donor with alopecia areata.

The chain couples TRBV6-5 to TRBJ1-2; 8 nucleotides agree with TRBD1. Germline V gives CDR1 MNHEY, CDR2 SVGAGI. This CDR3 region has 14 residues. Losses at the gene ends were 3 bases for V and 8 bases for J; bases not matched to a gene: 8. This CDR3 is CASSYGQGAGGYTF. For the CDR3, the DNA is TGTGCCAGCAGTTATGGCCAGGGGGCAGGCGGCTACACCTTC.

This clone was detected only a few times. V is TRBV30 and J is TRBJ2-5; D is unresolved. In germline, CDR1 is GTSNPN, CDR2 SVGIG (reference sequence). There are 12 residues in the CDR3. V lost 4 bases to trimming and J lost 2 bases, with 8 bases between them. CDR3 coding DNA: TGTGCCTGGAAAATGTATCAAGAGACCCAGTACTTC. This translates into CAWKMYQETQYF. The full variable domain, in which reference TRBV30 and TRBJ2-5 provide the parts outside the CDR3, is SQTIHQWPATLVQPVGSPLSLECTVEGTSNPNLYWYRQAAGRGLQLLFYSVGIGQISSEVPQNLSASRPQDRQFILSSKKLLLSDSGFYLCAWKMYQETQYFGPGTRLLVL.

In this sample, this clone turned up many times. V usage is TRBV18 and J usage is TRBJ2-7; possibly TRBD2 for D (6 bases). Deletions cut 0 bases from V and 6 bases from J, with 15 bases between. This CDR3 contains 15 residues. Germline CDR1 and CDR2: KGHSH and LQKENI. This CDR3 is CASSPPSASEGEQYF. CDR3 coding DNA: TGTGCCAGCTCACCACCGTCAGCTAGCGAAGGCGAGCAGTACTTC.

This clone was seen only a few times. The chain recombines TRBV9 with TRBJ1-2, with D possibly being TRBD1 (5 bases). CDR1 SGDLS and CDR2 YYNGEE come from the germline V gene. The CDR3 is 16 residues long. V lost 0 bases and J lost 4, with 16 bases in between. The CDR3 protein is CASSVGRDGEFYGYTF. CDR3 bases: TGTGCCAGCAGCGTAGGGAGGGACGGAGAATTCTATGGCTACACCTTC.

The gene calls are TRBV7-9 and TRBJ2-1; maybe TRBD2 (6 bases). Per the germline V gene, CDR1 is SEHNR and CDR2 is FQNEAQ (reference sequence). Trimming cost V 6 bases and J 2 bases, with 8 bases left between them. CDR3 length: 13 amino acids. In nucleotides, the CDR3 is TGTGCCAGCAGACTAGCACCCTACAATGAGCAGTTCTTC. It yields the protein CASRLAPYNEQFF.

The CDR3 nucleotides read TGTGCCAGCAGCTCAGGACAGCTGAACACTGAAGCTTTCTTT. As protein: CASSSGQLNTEAFF. This chain uses TRBV7-2 with TRBJ1-1, with a possible D match to TRBD1 (6 bases). The germline V and J ends were trimmed by 4 bases and 0 bases, with 9 bases remaining between them. The CDR3 loop spans 14 amino acids. CDR1 and CDR2 (germline): SGHTA, FQGNSA.

This sequence joins TRBV5-8 and TRBJ2-7; 7 positions agree with TRBD1. After removal of 7 bases from V and 4 bases from J, the junction contained 14 bases not matched to a gene. CDR3 size: 15 residues. Germline-derived CDR1 and CDR2 are SGHTS and YDEGEE. CDR3 loop: CASGEMTGNPYEQYF. The CDR3 coding sequence is TGTGCCAGCGGGGAAATGACAGGGAACCCTTACGAGCAGTACTTC.

This clone occurred once. The gene calls are TRBV27 and TRBJ2-7; D perhaps matches TRBD1 (5 bases). CDR1 and CDR2 (germline): MNHEY, SMNVEV (reference sequence). Trimming cost V 7 bases and J 5 bases, with 30 bases left between them. The CDR3 extends over 18 amino acids. The CDR3 DNA follows: TGTGCCAGCACCCCCTTGCCGATGCAGGGTGGTATTCGGAACGAGCAGTACTTC. As protein: CASTPLPMQGGIRNEQYF.

V is TRBV6-5 and J is TRBJ2-6; TRBD1 aligns across 8 bases. Germline trimming cut 4 bases from V and 12 bases from J; bases unmatched to any gene: 5. This CDR3 spans 13 amino acids. Germline V lookup: CDR1 MNHEY, CDR2 SVGAGI. CDR3: CASSLGQGRVLTF. In DNA, the CDR3 is TGTGCCAGCAGTTTAGGACAGGGACGCGTCCTGACTTTC.

CDR3 DNA: TGCAGCACCGTTCCCCCAGGGCTTGAAAACACTGAAGCTTTCTTT. It is translated as CSTVPPGLENTEAFF. The J gene is TRBJ1-1, the V gene TRBV29-1; a weak D match, TRBD1 (5 bases). CDR3 length equals 15 residues. Germline loops: CDR1 SQVTM, CDR2 ANQGSEA. The V and J ends lost 8 bases and 2 bases respectively, with 21 bases between them.

V and J are TRBV15 and TRBJ2-1, with a possible D match to TRBD2 (5 bases). The V gene lost 5 bases and the J gene lost 0 bases, with 14 bases spanning the gap. CDR3 length: 16 amino acids. Germline assignment: CDR1 LNHNV and CDR2 YYDKDF (reference sequence). The CDR3 is CATSGMEESSYNEQFF. The DNA of the CDR3 is TGTGCCACCAGCGGGATGGAGGAGAGCTCCTACAATGAGCAGTTCTTC.

This chain links TRBV29-1 with TRBJ1-1; no reliable D call. Germline V CDR1 and CDR2: SQVTM, ANQGSEA. The CDR3 runs 13 residues. Trimming cost V 0 bases and J 5 bases, with 10 bases left between them. The DNA of the CDR3 is TGCAGCGTTGAAGATGTGGGGAGGACTGAAGCTTTCTTT. It codes for CSVEDVGRTEAFF.

This rearrangement joins TRBV6-1 to TRBJ2-3; TRBD2 is a possible D gene (6 bases). Germline assignment: CDR1 MNHNS and CDR2 SASEGT. The length of the CDR3 is 15 residues. V was trimmed by 1 base and J by 3 bases, leaving 11 bases between them. CDR3 sequence (DNA): TGTGCCAGCAGTGAAGTATCCGGGACTACAGATACGCAGTATTTT. This encodes CASSEVSGTTDTQYF.

The chain uses TRBV27 and TRBJ1-4; TRBD1 is a possible D gene (6 bases). CDR3 length equals 15 residues. V lost 6 bases to trimming and J lost 6 bases, with 17 bases between them. Germline CDR1 is MNHEY and CDR2 is SMNVEV (reference sequence). CDR3 region: CASSEQGYQDEKLFF. CDR3 DNA sequence: TGTGCCAGCAGCGAACAGGGATATCAAGATGAAAAACTGTTTTTT.

The chain couples TRBV4-3 to TRBJ2-1, with 12 nucleotides matching TRBD2. Germline values: CDR1 LGHNA, CDR2 YSLEER. The trim removed 1 base at V and 9 bases at J, leaving 4 bases unmatched. The CDR3 totals 15 residues. The chain's CDR3 is CASSQALAGGSEQFF. For the CDR3, the DNA is TGCGCCAGCAGCCAAGCACTAGCGGGGGGTAGTGAGCAGTTCTTC.

This clone has more than one count but fewer than ten. The chain couples TRBV13 to TRBJ1-2, with D tentatively TRBD1 (6 bases). V was trimmed by 2 bases and J by 2 bases, leaving 9 bases between them. The germline V gene has CDR1 PRHDT and CDR2 FYEKMQ (reference sequence). The CDR3 runs to 14 residues. CDR3 loop: CASSLRGANYGYTF. For the CDR3, the DNA is TGTGCCAGCAGCTTACGGGGGGCCAACTATGGCTACACCTTC.

The chain is built from TRBV29-1 and TRBJ1-2; 7 bases match TRBD1. The CDR3 has 12 residues. The germline V gene encodes CDR1 SQVTM and CDR2 ANQGSEA. J gave up 7 bases and V 6 bases, and 8 bases lay outside the gene matches. The CDR3 here is CSVVDRASGYTF. The CDR3, as DNA: TGCAGCGTCGTCGACAGGGCCAGTGGCTACACCTTC.

The rearrangement uses TRBV30 and TRBJ2-2; 7 nucleotides align to TRBD1. J gave up 3 bases and V 5 bases, and 9 bases lay outside the gene matches. The CDR3 is made up of 15 amino acids. The germline CDR1 and CDR2 sequences are GTSNPN and SVGIG (reference sequence). CDR3 nucleotide sequence: TGTGCCTGGGACCTTGGGACAGAATACACCGGGGAGCTGTTTTTT. It specifies CAWDLGTEYTGELFF. Together with reference TRBV30 and TRBJ2-2, the CDR3 gives the full variable domain: SQTIHQWPATLVQPVGSPLSLECTVEGTSNPNLYWYRQAAGRGLQLLFYSVGIGQISSEVPQNLSASRPQDRQFILSSKKLLLSDSGFYLCAWDLGTEYTGELFFGEGSRLTVL.